What follows are 9 T cell receptor beta chains derived from one specimen sequenced in a study of CD8 T cells in Susac syndrome. The authors reverse transcribed roughly 0.5 to 1 ug RNA with random hexamers. TCRdb independently ran MiXCR on the immunoSEQ multiplex PCR reads; one entry per CDR3 protein. The data hold 70,000 to 100,000 distinct CDR3 sequences, with 90% to 95% observed a single time. Specimen: CD8+ T cells from PBMCs. Every receptor here comes from a human donor in good health.

The gene calls are TRBV19 and TRBJ1-1, with a weak D call TRBD1 (5 bases). CDR1 is LNHDA, CDR2 SQIVND, per germline (reference sequence). The CDR3 consists of 14 residues. With 5 bases removed from V and 6 bases from J, the gap between germline ends came to 16 bases. CDR3 sequence: CASSAGAGRAEAFF. Here the CDR3 DNA reads TGTGCCAGTAGTGCCGGGGCAGGGAGGGCTGAAGCTTTCTTT.

The CDR3 nucleotides are TGTGCCAGCAGCCCAGGACAGGGGACCTTCTACGAGCAGTACTTC. It encodes CASSPGQGTFYEQYF. The chain links TRBV27 to TRBJ2-7, with TRBD1 matching 9 bases. The length of the CDR3 is 15 residues. Germline CDR1 and CDR2: MNHEY and SMNVEV (reference sequence). After removal of 6 bases from V and 3 bases from J, the junction contained 9 bases not matched to a gene.

The rearrangement joins TRBV19 to TRBJ1-2, with 7 bases lining up with TRBD1. In germline, CDR1 is LNHDA, CDR2 SQIVND (reference sequence). The CDR3 totals 15 residues. The V gene end was trimmed by 1 base and the J gene end by 3 bases; junction bases not matched to a gene: 5. The CDR3 nucleotides read TGTGCCAGTAGTATAGTTCCAGGGGGAGACTATGGCTACACCTTC. As protein: CASSIVPGGDYGYTF. The whole variable domain, remainder taken from reference TRBV19 and TRBJ1-2, is DGGITQSPKYLFRKEGQNVTLSCEQNLNHDAMYWYRQDPGQGLRLIYYSQIVNDFQKGDIAEGYSVSREKKESFPLTVTSAQKNPTAFYLCASSIVPGGDYGYTFGSGTRLTVV.

This clonotype has just a few counts. The chain has TRBV27 and TRBJ2-1, with 9 positions matching TRBD1. V gave up 6 bases and J gave up 1 base; unmatched junction bases: 4. CDR3 length: 15 amino acids. CDR1 and CDR2 (germline): MNHEY, SMNVEV (reference sequence). The CDR3 loop is CASSPGTGSYNEQFF. The CDR3 nucleotides are TGTGCCAGCAGCCCCGGGACAGGGTCCTACAATGAGCAGTTCTTC.

CDR3: CASSQDGVSTDTQYF. In DNA, the CDR3 is TGCGCCAGCAGCCAAGATGGGGTGAGCACAGATACGCAGTATTTT. The chain uses TRBV4-1 and TRBJ2-3; D gene uncertain. The germline CDR1 and CDR2 sequences are MGHRA and YSYEKL. Trimming removed 0 bases at V and 0 bases at J, with 7 bases between. This CDR3 spans 15 amino acids.

V is TRBV4-1 and J is TRBJ1-2, with D unclear. The V and J ends lost 0 bases and 6 bases respectively, with 5 bases between them. Germline V lookup: CDR1 MGHRA, CDR2 YSYEKL. The CDR3 runs 12 residues. CDR3 residues: CASSQDWDGYTF. The CDR3 nucleotides are TGCGCCAGCAGCCAAGATTGGGATGGCTACACCTTC.

The genes are TRBV12-3 or TRBV12-4 and TRBJ2-1; D gene unclear. V lost 3 bases, J lost 6 bases, and 6 bases lay in between. The CDR3 consists of 12 residues. CDR3 sequence: CASSFPVNEQFF. CDR3 nucleotides: TGTGCCAGCAGTTTCCCCGTCAATGAGCAGTTCTTC.

This rearrangement joins TRBV3-1 to TRBJ1-4; D is possibly TRBD1 (5 bases). This CDR3 spans 17 amino acids. The V end lost 4 bases, the J end lost 8 bases, and 23 bases lay between the germline ends. Germline-derived CDR1 and CDR2 are LGHDT and YNNKEL (reference sequence). The CDR3 here is CASSPSPYRQGGEKLFF. The CDR3 DNA follows: TGTGCCAGCAGCCCCAGCCCGTATCGGCAGGGCGGAGAAAAACTGTTTTTT.

This clonotype was seen only once. The V call is TRBV20-1, the J call TRBJ2-5; D is unresolved. Trimming took 5 bases from V and 4 from J, leaving 8 bases between them. The CDR3 contains 11 residues. CDR1 and CDR2 from the germline V gene are DFQATT and SNEGSKA (reference sequence). The CDR3 DNA is TGCAGTGCTTCGGAAGCAGAGACCCAGTACTTC. It encodes CSASEAETQYF.